Presented here are 21 T cell receptor beta chains from one specimen sequenced in a study of blood T cell repertoires in COVID-19. Profiled with immunoSEQ multiplex PCR; TCRdb holds only in-frame clones, not every one. The sample carries about 280,000 clones, 85% recorded once. The specimen sequenced was PBMCs or T cells enriched from blood (not recorded which). The receptors were sampled from a woman in her forties or fifties who had recovered from COVID-19.

This clone was picked up one time. The chain links TRBV2 to TRBJ2-7; 11 positions match TRBD2. This CDR3 region has 14 residues. V dropped 7 bases and J dropped 2; count of bases not matched to a gene: 4. Germline loops: CDR1 SNHLY, CDR2 FYNNEI. CDR3 bases: TGTGCCAGCAAGACTAGCGGGGTAACCTACGAGCAGTACTTC. Amino acids: CASKTSGVTYEQYF. The variable domain in full, with the rest retrieved from reference TRBV2 and TRBJ2-7, is EPEVTQTPSHQVTQMGQEVILRCVPISNHLYFYWYRQILGQKVEFLVSFYNNEISEKSEIFDDQFSVERPDGSNFTLKIRSTKLEDSAMYFCASKTSGVTYEQYFGPGTRLTVT.

The chain combines TRBV27 with TRBJ2-7; TRBD1 is a possible D gene (6 bases). Trimming pared 5 bases from V and 3 bases from J, leaving 14 bases between. The CDR3 sequence is 14 residues long. Germline V gene lookup returns CDR1 MNHEY and CDR2 SMNVEV (reference sequence). CDR3 coding DNA: TGTGCCAGCAGTGTCCCGGGACACTTCTACGAGCAGTACTTC. Translated, it gives CASSVPGHFYEQYF.

The V call is TRBV11-2, the J call TRBJ2-1; maybe TRBD2 (6 bases). Germline V gene lookup returns CDR1 SGHAT and CDR2 FQNNGV. Trimming pared 5 bases from V and 1 base from J, leaving 12 bases between. The CDR3 contains 15 residues. CDR3 sequence: CASSPTRGSYNEQFF. The CDR3 DNA is TGTGCCAGCAGCCCGACGCGGGGATCCTACAATGAGCAGTTCTTC.

In DNA, the CDR3 is TGCGCCACCGGCGCAGGGGCTAGCACAGATACGCAGTATTTT. Translation gives CATGAGASTDTQYF. The chain recombines TRBV5-1 with TRBJ2-3, with D tentatively TRBD1 (6 bases). This CDR3 region has 14 residues. Germline loops: CDR1 SGHRS, CDR2 YFSETQ. Trimming removed 9 bases at V and 0 bases at J, with 14 bases between.

This chain connects TRBV27 to TRBJ2-7; 10 bases are shared with TRBD1. Germline V CDR1 and CDR2: MNHEY, SMNVEV (reference sequence). V trimming: 4 bases; J trimming: 3 bases; junction bases outside the gene matches: 6. This CDR3 is 15 amino acids long. CDR3 coding DNA: TGTGCCAGCAGTTCCCTGACAGGGGGCAGCTACGAGCAGTACTTC. Translation: CASSSLTGGSYEQYF.

The chain employs TRBV28 and TRBJ1-1; TRBD1 aligns across 8 bases. Trimming removed 5 bases from V and 4 bases from J; junction bases left unmatched: 12. Germline V gene data show CDR1 as MDHEN and CDR2 as SYDVKM. The CDR3 consists of 16 residues. CDR3 DNA: TGTGCCAGCAGTAGACTACCGGGACAGGAATCCACTGAAGCTTTCTTT. Translating it yields CASSRLPGQESTEAFF.

The chain joins TRBV19 to TRBJ2-7, with 7 nucleotides matching TRBD1. The CDR3 loop spans 15 amino acids. The germline V gene encodes CDR1 LNHDA and CDR2 SQIVND (reference sequence). The V gene end was trimmed by 5 bases and the J gene end by 3 bases; junction bases not matched to a gene: 10. Here the CDR3 DNA reads TGTGCCAGTAGTTATTCGTCGGACAGGATCTACGAGCAGTACTTC. It yields the protein CASSYSSDRIYEQYF.

The J gene is TRBJ2-5, the V gene TRBV5-4, with TRBD2 identical over 8 bases. Germline CDR1 and CDR2: SGHNT and YYREEE (reference sequence). The CDR3 has 15 amino acids. V gave up 2 bases and J gave up 2 bases; unmatched junction bases: 5. The CDR3, as DNA: TGTGCCAGCAGCTTCCGGGGGGGGTCACAAGAGACCCAGTACTTC. It is translated as CASSFRGGSQETQYF.

The chain couples TRBV28 to TRBJ1-6, with a weak D call TRBD1 (6 bases). Germline assignment: CDR1 MDHEN and CDR2 SYDVKM. Deletions cut 5 bases from V and 10 bases from J, with 15 bases between. The CDR3 spans 14 residues. CDR3 residues: CASSIPTGRSPLHF. CDR3 sequence (DNA): TGTGCCAGCAGTATACCGACAGGTCGCTCACCCCTCCACTTT.

The chain has TRBV30 and TRBJ2-2; the D gene is possibly TRBD2 (5 bases). The CDR3 spans 13 residues. Germline CDR1 and CDR2: GTSNPN and SVGIG (reference sequence). The ends were cut back, 3 bases at V and 6 bases at J, with 11 bases in the middle. The CDR3 region is CAWREVFAGELFF. CDR3 coding DNA: TGTGCCTGGAGGGAGGTGTTCGCCGGGGAGCTGTTTTTT.

This clone was observed a handful of times. The chain links TRBV7-9 to TRBJ1-1; D perhaps matches TRBD1 (5 bases). Germline CDR1 and CDR2: SEHNR and FQNEAQ (reference sequence). The CDR3 runs to 15 residues. V was shortened by 1 base and J by 1 base, with 10 bases between the two germline ends. The CDR3 protein is CASSLVMQGNTEAFF. The CDR3 nucleotides are TGTGCCAGCAGCTTAGTGATGCAGGGGAACACTGAAGCTTTCTTT.

V is TRBV2 and J is TRBJ2-7, with TRBD2 matching over 10 bases. The CDR3 contains 16 residues. CDR1 SNHLY and CDR2 FYNNEI come from the germline V gene. The ends lost 1 base at V and 5 bases at J; junction bases unmatched: 8. The CDR3 DNA sequence: TGTGCCAGCAGTGAAGACGCCTCTAGCGGGAGCGACGAGCAGTACTTC. Translating it yields CASSEDASSGSDEQYF.

The CDR3 DNA reads TGTGCCAGTAGTCTGCCCCTAAGGACAGGGAATCAGCCCCAGCATTTT. Encoded protein: CASSLPLRTGNQPQHF. This chain links TRBV19 with TRBJ1-5, with TRBD1 identical over 8 bases. The CDR3 runs 16 residues. The germline gives CDR1 LNHDA, CDR2 SQIVND (reference sequence). Trimming at V came to 5 bases and at J to 4 bases, leaving 10 bases not matched to a gene.

In this sample, this clone turned up once. The chain recombines TRBV7-8 with TRBJ1-1; maybe TRBD1 (6 bases). The CDR3 sequence is 15 residues long. V dropped 5 bases and J dropped 0 bases, with 13 bases sitting between them. Germline CDR1 reads SGHVS; CDR2 reads FQNEAQ. The CDR3 loop is CASSKGTLMNTEAFF. CDR3 in DNA: TGTGCCAGCAGCAAAGGGACACTCATGAACACTGAAGCTTTCTTT. The full variable domain, its missing parts supplied by reference TRBV7-8 and TRBJ1-1, is GAGVSQSPRYKVAKRGQDVALRCDPISGHVSLFWYQQALGQGPEFLTYFQNEAQLDKSGLPSDRFFAERPEGSVSTLKIQRTQQEDSAVYLCASSKGTLMNTEAFFGQGTRLTVV.

The V gene is TRBV4-2, the J gene TRBJ1-5; no reliable D call. Germline CDR1 reads LGHNA; CDR2 reads YNFKEQ. The CDR3 extends over 13 amino acids. The V end was cut by 2 bases, the J end by 4 bases, with 6 bases between. CDR3 nucleotide sequence: TGTGCCAGCAGCCAATTGAGGAATCAGCCCCAGCATTTT. It encodes CASSQLRNQPQHF.

This chain uses TRBV18 with TRBJ1-2, with no clear D. This CDR3 region has 11 residues. In germline, CDR1 is KGHSH, CDR2 LQKENI. Trimming pared 5 bases from V and 8 bases from J, leaving 9 bases between. CDR3 bases: TGTGCCAGCTCAGATAGAAGCGGCTACACCTTC. Residues: CASSDRSGYTF.

The genes are TRBV10-3 and TRBJ1-1; 7 positions agree with TRBD1. This CDR3 has 15 amino acids. The V gene end was trimmed by 2 bases and the J gene end by 8 bases; junction bases not matched to a gene: 11. Germline values: CDR1 ENHRY, CDR2 SYGVKD. CDR3 loop: CAISEVEQGIGEAFF. CDR3 DNA: TGTGCCATCAGTGAGGTGGAACAGGGGATAGGGGAAGCTTTCTTT.

This clone was counted once. The gene calls are TRBV7-2 and TRBJ2-5, with 10 bases fitting TRBD2. The junction had 11 bases not matched to a gene; V was cut back by 5 bases and J by 2 bases. Per germline, CDR1 SGHTA and CDR2 FQGNSA. This CDR3 comprises 17 residues. In nucleotides, the CDR3 is TGTGCCAGCAGCGTACCATTACTACTAGCGGGGCAAGAGACCCAGTACTTC. Amino acids: CASSVPLLLAGQETQYF.

The chain joins TRBV10-3 to TRBJ2-4, with a tentative D call TRBD1 (6 bases). This CDR3 spans 15 amino acids. The V end was cut by 3 bases, the J end by 0 bases, with 9 bases between. Germline loops: CDR1 ENHRY, CDR2 SYGVKD. The CDR3 spells CAISDEGEAKNIQYF. The CDR3 coding sequence is TGTGCCATCAGTGACGAGGGGGAAGCCAAAAACATTCAGTACTTC.

The chain recombines TRBV5-4 with TRBJ2-7; 8 positions agree with TRBD2. The CDR3 covers 15 residues. J lost 5 bases, V lost 0 bases, and 7 bases had no gene match. Germline V lookup: CDR1 SGHNT, CDR2 YYREEE (reference sequence). The CDR3 region is CASSLGLAGFDEQYF. The CDR3 DNA follows: TGTGCCAGCAGCTTGGGGCTAGCGGGTTTCGACGAGCAGTACTTC.

This clone came up once. This rearrangement joins TRBV4-1 to TRBJ2-7; a possible D gene is TRBD2 (6 bases). Germline CDR1 and CDR2: MGHRA and YSYEKL. This CDR3 region has 14 residues. V was trimmed by 4 bases and J by 7 bases, leaving 17 bases between them. CDR3 region: CASSPYGGGLEQYF. The CDR3, as DNA: TGCGCCAGCAGCCCCTACGGAGGAGGGCTTGAGCAGTACTTC.